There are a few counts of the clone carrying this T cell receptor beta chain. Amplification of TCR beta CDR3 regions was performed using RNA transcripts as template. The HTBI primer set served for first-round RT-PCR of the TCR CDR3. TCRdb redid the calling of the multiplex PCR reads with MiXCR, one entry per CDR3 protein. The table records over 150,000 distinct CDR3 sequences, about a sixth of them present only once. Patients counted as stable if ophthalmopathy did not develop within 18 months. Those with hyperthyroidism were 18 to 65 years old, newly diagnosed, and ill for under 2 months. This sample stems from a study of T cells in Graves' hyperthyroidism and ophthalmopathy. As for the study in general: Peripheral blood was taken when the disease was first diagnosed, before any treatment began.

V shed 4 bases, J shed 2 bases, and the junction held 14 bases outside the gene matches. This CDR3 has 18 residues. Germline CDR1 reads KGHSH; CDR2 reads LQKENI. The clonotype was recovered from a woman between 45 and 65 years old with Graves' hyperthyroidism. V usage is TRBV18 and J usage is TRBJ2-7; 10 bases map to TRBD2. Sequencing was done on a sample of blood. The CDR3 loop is CASSQGIASGRSAYEQYF. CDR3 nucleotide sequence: TGTGCCAGCTCACAAGGAATCGCTAGCGGGAGATCCGCCTACGAGCAGTACTTC.